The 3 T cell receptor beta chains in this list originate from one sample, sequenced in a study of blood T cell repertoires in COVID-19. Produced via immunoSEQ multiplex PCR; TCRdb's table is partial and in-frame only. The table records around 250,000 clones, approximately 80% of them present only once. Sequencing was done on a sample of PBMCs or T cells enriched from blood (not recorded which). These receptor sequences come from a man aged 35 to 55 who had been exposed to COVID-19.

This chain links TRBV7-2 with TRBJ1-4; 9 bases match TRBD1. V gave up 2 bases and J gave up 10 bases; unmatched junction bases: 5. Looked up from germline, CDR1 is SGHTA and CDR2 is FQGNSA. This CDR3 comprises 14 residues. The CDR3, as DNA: TGTGCCAGCAGCTTAACAGGGGGCTGGGGAAAACTGTTTTTT. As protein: CASSLTGGWGKLFF.

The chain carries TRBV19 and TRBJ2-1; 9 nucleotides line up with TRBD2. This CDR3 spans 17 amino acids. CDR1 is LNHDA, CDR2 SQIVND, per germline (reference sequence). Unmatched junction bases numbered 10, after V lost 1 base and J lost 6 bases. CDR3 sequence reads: CASSIGPAGGLFNEQFF. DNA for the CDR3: TGTGCCAGTAGTATAGGCCCAGCGGGAGGCCTGTTCAATGAGCAGTTCTTC.

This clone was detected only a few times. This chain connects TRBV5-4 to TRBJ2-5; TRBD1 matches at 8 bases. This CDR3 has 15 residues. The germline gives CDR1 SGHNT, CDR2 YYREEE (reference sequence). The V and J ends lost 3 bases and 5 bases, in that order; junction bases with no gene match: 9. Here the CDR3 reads CASSSGQGSFETQYF. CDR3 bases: TGTGCCAGCAGCTCCGGACAGGGCTCCTTTGAGACCCAGTACTTC.